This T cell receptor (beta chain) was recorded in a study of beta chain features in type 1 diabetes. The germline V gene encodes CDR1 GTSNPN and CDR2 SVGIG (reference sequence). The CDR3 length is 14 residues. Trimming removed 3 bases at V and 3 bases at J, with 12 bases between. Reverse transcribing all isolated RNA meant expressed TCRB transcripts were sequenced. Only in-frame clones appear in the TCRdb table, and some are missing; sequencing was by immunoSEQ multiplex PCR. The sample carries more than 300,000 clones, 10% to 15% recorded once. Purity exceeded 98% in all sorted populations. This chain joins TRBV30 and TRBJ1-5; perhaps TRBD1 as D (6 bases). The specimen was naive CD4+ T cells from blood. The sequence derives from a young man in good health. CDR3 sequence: CAWSDGQSNQPQHF. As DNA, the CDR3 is TGTGCCTGGAGCGACGGACAGTCCAATCAGCCCCAGCATTTT.